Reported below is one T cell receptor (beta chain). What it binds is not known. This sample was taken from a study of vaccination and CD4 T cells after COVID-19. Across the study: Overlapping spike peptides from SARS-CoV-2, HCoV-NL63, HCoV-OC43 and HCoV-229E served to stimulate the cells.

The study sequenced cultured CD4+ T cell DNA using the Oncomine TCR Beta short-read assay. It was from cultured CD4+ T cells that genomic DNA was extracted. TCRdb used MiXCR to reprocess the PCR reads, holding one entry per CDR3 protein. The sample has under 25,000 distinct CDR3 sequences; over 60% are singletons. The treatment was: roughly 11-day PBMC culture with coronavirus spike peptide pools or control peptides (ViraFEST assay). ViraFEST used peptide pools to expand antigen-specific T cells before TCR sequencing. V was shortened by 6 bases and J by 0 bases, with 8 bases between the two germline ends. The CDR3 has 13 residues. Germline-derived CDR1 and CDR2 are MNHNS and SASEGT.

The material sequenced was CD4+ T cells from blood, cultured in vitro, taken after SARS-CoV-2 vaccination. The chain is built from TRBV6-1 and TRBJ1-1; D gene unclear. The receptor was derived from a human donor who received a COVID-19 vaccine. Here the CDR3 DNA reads TGTGCCAGCAGAAGGACGGTGAACACTGAAGCTTTCTTT. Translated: CASRRTVNTEAFF.